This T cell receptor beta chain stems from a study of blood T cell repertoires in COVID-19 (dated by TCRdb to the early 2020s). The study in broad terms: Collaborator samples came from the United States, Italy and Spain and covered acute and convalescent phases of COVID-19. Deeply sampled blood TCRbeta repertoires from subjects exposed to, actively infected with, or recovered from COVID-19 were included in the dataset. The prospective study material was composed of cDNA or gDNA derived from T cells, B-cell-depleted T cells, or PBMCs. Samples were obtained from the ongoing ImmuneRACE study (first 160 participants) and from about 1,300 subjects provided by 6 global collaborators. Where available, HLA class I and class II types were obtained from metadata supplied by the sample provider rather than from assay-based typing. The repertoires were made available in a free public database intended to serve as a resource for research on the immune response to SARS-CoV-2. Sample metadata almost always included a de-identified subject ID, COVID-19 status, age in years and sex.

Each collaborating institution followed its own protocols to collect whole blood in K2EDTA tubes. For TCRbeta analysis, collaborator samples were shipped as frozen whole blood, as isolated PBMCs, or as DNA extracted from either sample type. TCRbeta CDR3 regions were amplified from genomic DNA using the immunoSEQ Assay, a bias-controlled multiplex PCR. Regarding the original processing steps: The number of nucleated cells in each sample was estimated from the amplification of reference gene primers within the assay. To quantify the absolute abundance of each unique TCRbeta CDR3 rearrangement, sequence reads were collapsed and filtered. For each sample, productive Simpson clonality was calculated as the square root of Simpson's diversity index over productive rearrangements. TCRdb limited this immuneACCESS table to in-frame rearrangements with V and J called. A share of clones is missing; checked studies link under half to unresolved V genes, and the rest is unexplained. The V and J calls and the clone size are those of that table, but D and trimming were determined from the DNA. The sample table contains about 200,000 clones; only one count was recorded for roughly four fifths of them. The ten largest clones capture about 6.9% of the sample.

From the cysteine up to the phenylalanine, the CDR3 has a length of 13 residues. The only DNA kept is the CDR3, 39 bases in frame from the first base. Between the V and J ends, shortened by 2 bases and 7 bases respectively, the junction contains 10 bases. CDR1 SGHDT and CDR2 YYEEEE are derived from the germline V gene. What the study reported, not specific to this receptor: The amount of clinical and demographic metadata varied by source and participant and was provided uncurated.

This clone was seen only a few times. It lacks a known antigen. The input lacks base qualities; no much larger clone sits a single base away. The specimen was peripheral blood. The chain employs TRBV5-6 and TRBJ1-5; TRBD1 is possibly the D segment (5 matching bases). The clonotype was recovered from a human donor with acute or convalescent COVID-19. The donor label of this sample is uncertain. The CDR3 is CASSLGVGQPQHF. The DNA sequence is TGTGCCAGCAGCTTAGGGGTGGGCCAGCCCCAGCATTTT.